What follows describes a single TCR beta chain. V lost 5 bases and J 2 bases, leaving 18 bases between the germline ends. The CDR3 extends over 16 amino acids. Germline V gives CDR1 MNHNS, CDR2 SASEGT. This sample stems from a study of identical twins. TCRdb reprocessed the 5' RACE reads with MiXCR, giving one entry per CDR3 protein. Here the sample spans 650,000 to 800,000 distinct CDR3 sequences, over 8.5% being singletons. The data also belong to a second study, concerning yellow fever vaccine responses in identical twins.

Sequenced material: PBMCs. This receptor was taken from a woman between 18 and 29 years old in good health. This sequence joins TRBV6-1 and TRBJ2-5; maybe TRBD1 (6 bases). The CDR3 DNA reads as TGTGCCAGCAGTCCACACAGGGCCAACCCACAAGAGACCCAGTACTTC. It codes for CASSPHRANPQETQYF.